This TCR beta chain came from a study of blood T cell repertoires in COVID-19. Study information: The samples span acute and convalescent COVID-19 from the United States, Italy and Spain. Sources were T cells, B-cell-depleted T cells, or PBMCs; the material itself was cDNA or gDNA.

This CDR3 is built from 16 residues. Per the germline V gene, CDR1 is SEHNR and CDR2 is FQNEAQ (reference sequence). Trimming removed 4 bases from V and 0 bases from J; junction bases left unmatched: 4. Profiling relied on immunoSEQ multiplex PCR, and the TCRdb table lists in-frame clones only, not all of them. The sample has about 210,000 clones, 88% seen once; the top ten hold around 1.5%. The source is a man aged 18 to 35 with active or convalescent COVID-19. This chain joins TRBV7-9 and TRBJ2-7, with 12 bases aligning to TRBD1. The specimen sequenced was peripheral blood. In nucleotides, the CDR3 is TGTGCCAGCAGCTCCTCGGGACAGGGGGCCTCCTACGAGCAGTACTTC. Amino acid sequence: CASSSSGQGASYEQYF. Full variable domain (remainder filled in from reference TRBV7-9 and TRBJ2-7): DTGVSQNPRHKITKRGQNVTFRCDPISEHNRLYWYRQTLGQGPEFLTYFQNEAQLEKSRLLSDRFSAERPKGSFSTLEIQRTEQGDSAMYLCASSSSGQGASYEQYFGPGTRLTVT.